What follows are 27 T cell receptor beta chains derived from one specimen sequenced in a study of cytomegalovirus exposure and HLA in healthy donors. The PCR used 60 Vbeta and 13 Jbeta primers. The data were produced by immunoSEQ multiplex PCR, yet TCRdb's version contains in-frame clones alone and is incomplete. Of 150,000 to 200,000 clones listed, about three quarters were seen once; the top ten hold 0.9% to 1.2%. The sample was PBMCs. These receptors were collected from a woman aged 40 to 55 in good health and CMV-seronegative.

CDR3 amino acids: CASSENIRGSEAFF. As DNA, the CDR3 is TGTGCCAGCAGTGAGAACATCAGGGGCAGTGAAGCTTTCTTT. This chain uses TRBV6-1 with TRBJ1-1, with D perhaps TRBD1 (6 bases). Trimming stripped 3 bases from V and 7 bases from J, with 15 bases between. The CDR3 is 14 residues long. Germline loops: CDR1 MNHNS, CDR2 SASEGT.

V and J are TRBV25-1 and TRBJ1-4; unclear D gene. Trimming cost V 6 bases and J 3 bases, with 11 bases left between them. This CDR3 spans 14 amino acids. Germline CDR1 MGHDK, CDR2 SYGVNS. This CDR3 is CASRQRGANEKLFF. In DNA form, the CDR3 reads TGTGCCAGCAGACAACGCGGGGCTAATGAAAAACTGTTTTTT.

The chain recombines TRBV7-9 with TRBJ2-5; a possible D gene is TRBD2 (5 bases). The last part of the DNA fits TRBJ2-7 better; the J call may be wrong. The CDR3 length is 13 residues. Germline CDR1 and CDR2: SEHNR and FQNEAQ (reference sequence). The DNA of the CDR3 is TGTGCCAGCAGACACGCGGGTACCTACGAGCAGTACTTC. This translates into CASRHAGTYEQYF.

This chain links TRBV12-5 with TRBJ2-7, with D possibly matching TRBD1 (6 bases). The germline V gene has CDR1 LGHNT and CDR2 FRNRAP. This CDR3 region has 17 residues. Trimming took 0 bases from V and 2 from J, leaving 17 bases between them. DNA of the CDR3: TGTGCTAGTGGTTTGGTACCAAGCCGGGACACCCCCTACGAGCAGTACGTC. It encodes CASGLVPSRDTPYEQYV.

This chain connects TRBV5-1 to TRBJ1-2, with 9 bases aligning to TRBD1. Germline CDR1 is SGHRS and CDR2 is YFSETQ. Trimming at V came to 3 bases and at J to 3 bases, leaving 3 bases not matched to a gene. The CDR3 runs to 14 residues. The CDR3: CASSSGTGYYGYTF. The CDR3 DNA reads as TGCGCCAGCAGCTCCGGGACAGGGTACTATGGCTACACCTTC.

A note on this clone: This specimen includes other DNA sequences encoding the same CDR3. CDR3: CASSGSGYNEQFF. The CDR3 nucleotides are TGTGCCAGCAGCGGGAGCGGCTACAATGAGCAGTTCTTC. The V gene is TRBV7-3, the J gene TRBJ2-1; tentatively, D is TRBD2 (5 bases). CDR3 length equals 13 residues. Trimming took 5 bases from V and 3 from J, leaving 8 bases between them. The germline CDR1 and CDR2 sequences are SGHTA and FQGTGA.

This chain links TRBV2 with TRBJ2-1, with a weak D call TRBD1 (5 bases). The V gene's germline CDR1 is SNHLY and CDR2 FYNNEI. The V gene lost 3 bases and the J gene lost 5 bases, with 14 bases spanning the gap. The CDR3 is 15 residues long. Here the CDR3 DNA reads TGTGCCAGCAGTGAGGGCAGGGTAGGCGACAATGAGCAGTTCTTC. Its translation: CASSEGRVGDNEQFF.

The gene calls are TRBV19 and TRBJ1-1; a possible D gene is TRBD1 (5 bases). This CDR3 region has 15 residues. V lost 6 bases and J lost 4, with 18 bases in between. CDR1 and CDR2 from the germline V gene are LNHDA and SQIVND (reference sequence). This chain's CDR3 is CASRTREGRATEAFF. CDR3 nucleotides: TGTGCCAGTAGAACCAGGGAAGGGAGGGCCACTGAAGCTTTCTTT.

The rearrangement uses TRBV19 and TRBJ2-7; 10 bases fit TRBD2. V was pared by 8 bases and J by 1 base, with 11 bases of the junction left unmatched. The CDR3 has 16 residues. Germline V lookup: CDR1 LNHDA, CDR2 SQIVND (reference sequence). The CDR3: CASLPDSGRASYEQYF. In nucleotides, the CDR3 is TGTGCCAGTTTACCGGACAGCGGGAGGGCTTCCTACGAGCAGTACTTC. Filled out from reference TRBV19 and TRBJ2-7, the complete variable domain reads DGGITQSPKYLFRKEGQNVTLSCEQNLNHDAMYWYRQDPGQGLRLIYYSQIVNDFQKGDIAEGYSVSREKKESFPLTVTSAQKNPTAFYLCASLPDSGRASYEQYFGPGTRLTVT.

This chain connects TRBV6-1 to TRBJ1-1; tentatively, D is TRBD1 (5 bases). Trimming took 1 base from V and 5 from J, leaving 8 bases between them. Germline loops: CDR1 MNHNS, CDR2 SASEGT. CDR3 size: 13 residues. Written as DNA, the CDR3 is TGTGCCAGCAGTGAAGACGGGGGGACTGAAGCTTTCTTT. Translating gives CASSEDGGTEAFF.

The genes are TRBV4-3 and TRBJ2-1; the match to TRBD2 covers 12 bases. Germline V gene sequence: CDR1 LGHNA, CDR2 YSLEER. This CDR3 has 19 amino acids. V shed 1 base, J shed 3 bases, and the junction held 10 bases outside the gene matches. The CDR3 here is CASSQGHGRTSGNYNEQFF. Here the CDR3 DNA reads TGCGCCAGCAGCCAAGGTCACGGGCGGACTAGCGGGAACTACAATGAGCAGTTCTTC.

This chain links TRBV15 with TRBJ2-1; 7 bases line up with TRBD1. V gave up 5 bases and J gave up 13 bases; unmatched junction bases: 14. The CDR3 spans 14 residues. Germline assignment: CDR1 LNHNV and CDR2 YYDKDF (reference sequence). The CDR3 sequence is CATSPRQGVRFQFF. The CDR3 DNA reads TGTGCCACCAGCCCACGACAGGGTGTGAGGTTTCAGTTCTTC.

V and J are TRBV27 and TRBJ1-3; D ambiguous. The V end lost 6 bases, the J end lost 0 bases, and 6 bases lay between the germline ends. The CDR3 extends over 13 amino acids. The germline CDR1 and CDR2 sequences are MNHEY and SMNVEV (reference sequence). The CDR3 protein is CASSPSSGNTIYF. In DNA, the CDR3 is TGTGCCAGCAGCCCCTCCTCTGGAAACACCATATATTTT.

The V and J genes are TRBV19 and TRBJ1-1; the match to TRBD1 covers 12 bases. Germline assignment: CDR1 LNHDA and CDR2 SQIVND (reference sequence). Trimming cost V 4 bases and J 2 bases; bases outside gene matches: 20. This CDR3 region has 21 residues. Here the CDR3 reads CASSTLRRGQGAIWGNTEAFF. The CDR3, as DNA: TGTGCCAGTAGTACCCTCAGGAGGGGACAGGGGGCTATTTGGGGCAACACTGAAGCTTTCTTT.

This clone has only one observation. The chain combines TRBV11-3 with TRBJ2-3; possibly TRBD2 for D (5 bases). The CDR3 loop spans 15 amino acids. Germline V gene lookup returns CDR1 SGHNT and CDR2 YENEEA. V lost 0 bases and J 2 bases, leaving 9 bases between the germline ends. CDR3 loop: CASSLDGSATDTQYF. For the CDR3, the DNA is TGTGCCAGCAGCTTAGATGGTAGCGCCACAGATACGCAGTATTTT.

This clone was seen only a few times. CDR3 coding DNA: TGTGCCAGCACCCCCGCGGGGGGAAGGTTGGCTTACGAGCAGTACTTC. It translates to CASTPAGGRLAYEQYF. The rearrangement uses TRBV7-2 and TRBJ2-7; TRBD2 matches 8 bases. Germline CDR1 is SGHTA and CDR2 is FQGNSA. The V and J ends lost 7 bases and 4 bases, in that order; junction bases with no gene match: 15. CDR3 length equals 16 residues.

The CDR3 reads CSVDGLAGGADTQYF. CDR3 nucleotide sequence: TGCAGCGTCGATGGACTAGCGGGAGGTGCAGATACGCAGTATTTT. The V and J genes are TRBV29-1 and TRBJ2-3; 14 bases fit TRBD2. The CDR3 consists of 15 residues. In germline, CDR1 is SQVTM, CDR2 ANQGSEA. V was clipped by 6 bases and J by 4 bases; unmatched bases: 6.

This sequence joins TRBV7-2 and TRBJ1-2, with 11 bases that match TRBD1. Germline V lookup: CDR1 SGHTA, CDR2 FQGNSA. V shed 4 bases and J 6 bases; nucleotides not matched to a gene: 4. This CDR3 is built from 14 residues. The CDR3 nucleotides read TGTGCCAGCAGCTCCGGACAGGGGGCCGATGGCTACACCTTC. Its translation: CASSSGQGADGYTF.

The genes are TRBV6-5 and TRBJ1-1, with D possibly matching TRBD1 (5 bases). The CDR3 runs 13 residues. Between the trimmed V and J ends, which lost 6 bases and 1 base, there was a span of 9 bases. The V gene's germline CDR1 is MNHEY and CDR2 SVGAGI. The CDR3 sequence is CASRTGGNTEAFF. The CDR3 bases are TGTGCCAGCAGAACCGGGGGGAACACTGAAGCTTTCTTT.

This sequence joins TRBV5-1 and TRBJ1-1, with TRBD1 matching 8 bases. Germline CDR1 is SGHRS and CDR2 is YFSETQ. CDR3 length equals 15 residues. V gave up 7 bases and J gave up 0 bases; unmatched junction bases: 8. The CDR3 is CASGPKTGVNTEAFF. Written as DNA, the CDR3 is TGCGCCAGCGGACCAAAGACAGGGGTGAACACTGAAGCTTTCTTT.

The chain uses TRBV7-9 and TRBJ1-2; TRBD1 is a possible D gene (5 bases). Germline values: CDR1 SEHNR, CDR2 FQNEAQ (reference sequence). The CDR3 contains 15 residues. With 5 bases removed from V and 0 bases from J, the gap between germline ends came to 13 bases. The DNA of the CDR3 is TGTGCCAGCAGCGCCACAGGAGATCCTAACTATGGCTACACCTTC. It encodes CASSATGDPNYGYTF.

V and J are TRBV2 and TRBJ2-5, with 15 bases that match TRBD2. Germline V gene sequence: CDR1 SNHLY, CDR2 FYNNEI. The CDR3 runs 17 residues. V dropped 6 bases and J dropped 5; count of bases not matched to a gene: 10. In DNA, the CDR3 is TGTGCCAGCAGCGACGGACTAGCGGGAGGGCAGAGGGAGACCCAGTACTTC. Protein sequence: CASSDGLAGGQRETQYF.

This chain joins TRBV9 and TRBJ2-3, with D unclear. Germline-derived CDR1 and CDR2 are SGDLS and YYNGEE. Trimming took off 0 bases at V and 0 bases at J, with 8 bases between the two ends. CDR3 length: 15 residues. The CDR3 protein is CASSVATTSTDTQYF. In DNA, the CDR3 is TGTGCCAGCAGCGTAGCAACTACTAGCACAGATACGCAGTATTTT.

Of note for this clone: The same CDR3 can be traced to other DNA sequences in this sample. V and J are TRBV7-9 and TRBJ1-2; D possibly corresponds to TRBD1 (5 bases). The ends were cut back, 1 base at V and 4 bases at J, with 7 bases in the middle. Germline CDR1 is SEHNR and CDR2 is FQNEAQ (reference sequence). The CDR3 is 13 amino acids. This chain's CDR3 is CASSLEQGYGYTF. In DNA form, the CDR3 reads TGTGCCAGCAGCTTAGAGCAGGGCTATGGCTACACCTTC.

The rearrangement joins TRBV14 to TRBJ2-7, with D uncertain. The germline CDR1 and CDR2 sequences are SGHDN and FVKESK. V was cut by 3 bases and J by 3 bases, with 12 bases left in between. The CDR3 consists of 14 residues. The CDR3 sequence is CASSHRERNYEQYF. Here the CDR3 DNA reads TGTGCCAGCAGCCATAGAGAACGCAACTACGAGCAGTACTTC.

This chain uses TRBV30 with TRBJ2-5; 8 bases agree with TRBD1. The CDR3 extends over 17 amino acids. Trimming took 1 base from V and 1 from J; bases not matched to a gene: 11. Germline lookup yields CDR1 GTSNPN and CDR2 SVGIG (reference sequence). As DNA, the CDR3 is TGTGCCTGGAGTGCCTTTACCCCCGGACAGGGCCAAGAGACCCAGTACTTC. The encoded protein is CAWSAFTPGQGQETQYF.

This clone showed up just a few times. The chain employs TRBV5-6 and TRBJ2-1, with TRBD1 identical over 9 bases. Germline V CDR1 and CDR2: SGHDT, YYEEEE. J lost 16 bases, V lost 3 bases, and 17 bases had no gene match. The CDR3 has 15 amino acids. The CDR3 sequence: CASSSWVTGTGNRFF. Written as DNA, the CDR3 is TGTGCCAGCAGCTCTTGGGTGACCGGGACAGGGAATAGATTCTTC.